This T cell receptor beta chain stems from a study of sequential checkpoint blockade in melanoma. Study-level background: Each arm's sequence ended with maintenance nivolumab.

Treatment denoted: randomized to nivolumab then ipilimumab (arm A) or the reverse (arm B). Clones were read by immunoSEQ multiplex PCR, and TCRdb kept only the in-frame ones, dropping some. Of fewer than 5,500 clones listed, under 20% are singletons. Germline V gene sequence: CDR1 LNHDA, CDR2 SQIVND (reference sequence). The CDR3 loop spans 18 amino acids. V shed 3 bases and J 3 bases; nucleotides not matched to a gene: 10. The clonotype comes from a human donor with melanoma. The starting material was tumor tissue (inferred from file names), obtained from a patient given nivolumab and ipilimumab in sequence. This chain uses TRBV19 with TRBJ2-5; 13 nucleotides match TRBD2. The CDR3 reads CASSILSPGTSGEETQYF. Written as DNA, the CDR3 is TGTGCCAGTAGTATTTTATCTCCCGGGACTAGCGGGGAAGAGACCCAGTACTTC. Looking up the rest from reference TRBV19 and TRBJ2-5 gives the full variable domain: DGGITQSPKYLFRKEGQNVTLSCEQNLNHDAMYWYRQDPGQGLRLIYYSQIVNDFQKGDIAEGYSVSREKKESFPLTVTSAQKNPTAFYLCASSILSPGTSGEETQYFGPGTRLLVL.